In its sample, the clone carrying this TCR beta chain was seen once. The antigen remains unidentified. V lost 4 bases, J lost 5 bases, and 21 bases lay in between. Germline V gene data show CDR1 as SGDLS and CDR2 as YYNGEE. This CDR3 spans 16 amino acids. Clones were sequenced by immunoSEQ multiplex PCR, and TCRdb holds only the in-frame ones, with some missing. The sample includes more than 60,000 clones, more than 65% of them seen just once. This sample was included in a study of early stage breast cancer tumors. Study-level points and caveats: Compared with adjacent normal breast tissue, tumors showed about 2.3-fold greater T cell density and higher clonality.

The sample comprised blood. The sequence was obtained from a person aged 55 to 75 with breast cancer. This chain connects TRBV9 to TRBJ1-2, with D tentatively TRBD1 (5 bases). CDR3 sequence (DNA): TGTGCCAGCAGCTTTACACCGGGGGGATTCGCTTATGGCTACACCTTC. As protein: CASSFTPGGFAYGYTF.